What follows are 8 T cell receptor beta chains derived from one specimen sequenced in a study of blood T cell repertoires in COVID-19. Measured with immunoSEQ multiplex PCR; TCRdb has only the in-frame clones, and not every one. The repertoire holds some 26,000 clones, with about 80% as singletons. The specimen sequenced was peripheral blood. The source is a man between 65 and 85 years old with acute or convalescent COVID-19.

The chain couples TRBV4-2 to TRBJ2-7; D is unresolved. CDR3 length: 14 residues. The V and J ends lost 0 bases and 3 bases respectively, with 9 bases between them. CDR1 and CDR2 from the germline V gene are LGHNA and YNFKEQ. In DNA, the CDR3 is TGTGCCAGCAGCCAAGACGCGGTTCTCTACGAGCAGTACTTC. It translates to CASSQDAVLYEQYF.

This clone was counted between two and nine times. This chain connects TRBV24-1 to TRBJ2-1; D may be TRBD2 (6 bases). CDR3 length equals 14 residues. CDR1 and CDR2 from the germline V gene are KGHDR and SFDVKD. Trimming took off 1 base at V and 5 bases at J, with 8 bases between the two ends. The CDR3 sequence: CATSDLLAHNEQFF. In DNA, the CDR3 is TGTGCCACCAGTGATTTACTAGCCCACAATGAGCAGTTCTTC.

This chain joins TRBV3-1 (or the pseudogene TRBV3-2) and TRBJ2-2, with 8 bases identical to TRBD1. Trimming cost V 2 bases and J 5 bases; bases outside gene matches: 4. CDR1 is LGHDT and CDR2 is YNNKEL in the germline V gene (reference sequence). The CDR3 runs 15 residues. This CDR3 is CASSQQGAWTGELFF. Here the CDR3 DNA reads TGTGCCAGCAGCCAACAGGGGGCATGGACCGGGGAGCTGTTTTTT.

CDR3 in amino acids: CASSRSRLAGNEQFF. The DNA of the CDR3 is TGTGCCAGCAGTCGGTCGAGACTAGCAGGCAATGAGCAGTTCTTC. V and J are TRBV6-5 and TRBJ2-1; the match to TRBD2 covers 7 bases. Germline V gene lookup returns CDR1 MNHEY and CDR2 SVGAGI. The V and J ends lost 5 bases and 6 bases, in that order; junction bases with no gene match: 10. The CDR3 length is 15 residues.

On this clone itself: At one boundary the junction diverges from the germline segment, which might be a read error. The V call is TRBV4-2, the J call TRBJ2-4; TRBD2 matches at 10 bases. The CDR3 loop spans 14 amino acids. CDR1 is LGHNA, CDR2 YNFKEQ, per germline. CDR3 amino acids: CASSQDGLAGEFDF. In DNA form, the CDR3 reads TGTGCCAGCAGCCAAGATGGGCTAGCGGGAGAGTTCGACTTC.

This clone was seen just once. The J gene is TRBJ1-1, the V gene TRBV7-9, with D unresolved. Trimming removed 0 bases at V and 5 bases at J, with 16 bases between. The CDR3 extends over 16 amino acids. Germline values: CDR1 SEHNR, CDR2 FQNEAQ (reference sequence). The CDR3 coding sequence is TGTGCCAGCAGCTTAGCTTGGGAGAGAGGAAATACTGAAGCTTTCTTT. Its protein is CASSLAWERGNTEAFF.

J is TRBJ2-7 and V is TRBV18, with a weak D call TRBD1 (6 bases). The CDR3 has 13 residues. With 5 bases removed from V and 2 bases from J, the gap between germline ends came to 10 bases. The germline CDR1 and CDR2 sequences are KGHSH and LQKENI. In DNA, the CDR3 is TGTGCCAGCTCAGGACAGTTCACCTACGAGCAGTACTTC. Its protein product is CASSGQFTYEQYF.

This clone was recorded a few times. The rearrangement uses TRBV15 and TRBJ1-1; no reliable D call. The germline CDR1 and CDR2 sequences are LNHNV and YYDKDF (reference sequence). Trimming stripped 9 bases from V and 0 bases from J, with 14 bases between. The CDR3 spans 14 residues. The CDR3 sequence: CATVPTVMNTEAFF. The CDR3 nucleotides read TGTGCCACTGTACCCACTGTAATGAACACTGAAGCTTTCTTT.